The 3 T cell receptor beta chains presented below share a single source sample, sequenced in a study of regulatory T cells in long-lasting Graves disease. In building TCR beta libraries, iRepertoire HTBI primers were used together with Arm-PCR of CDR3 regions. Each CDR3 protein is one row after TCRdb ran MiXCR on the multiplex PCR reads. This table holds about 450,000 distinct CDR3 sequences, 20% to 30% found once. Time point given: persistent/refractory GD, antithyroid drugs over 5 years with positive TRAb. Isolated PBMC RNA provided the starting material for the TCR library. This sample comprised peripheral blood mononuclear cells (PBMCs), obtained when the disease was refractory, from a patient treated with antithyroid drugs. These receptor sequences come from a female donor with Graves disease.

This clonotype appeared a few times. The chain uses TRBV7-2 and TRBJ1-2; maybe TRBD1 (6 bases). Trimming removed 1 base at V and 4 bases at J, with 10 bases between. CDR3 length: 14 amino acids. The germline V gene has CDR1 SGHTA and CDR2 FQGNSA. The chain's CDR3 is CASSLDRTVYGYTF. In nucleotides, the CDR3 is TGTGCCAGCAGCTTAGACAGGACAGTCTATGGCTACACCTTC.

This clonotype was seen at least ten times. The genes are TRBV6-1 and TRBJ1-1, with D possibly TRBD1 on 5 matching bases. This CDR3 has 15 amino acids. V was pared by 1 base and J by 6 bases, with 15 bases between. The germline CDR1 and CDR2 sequences are MNHNS and SASEGT. In DNA, the CDR3 is TGTGCCAGCAGTGAAGGTAGGGGTCGGTACTCTGAAGCTTTCTTT. Translated: CASSEGRGRYSEAFF.

The V and J genes are TRBV29-1 and TRBJ2-7; D may be TRBD2 (6 bases). The CDR3 extends over 14 amino acids. Trimming left V 4 bases short and J 0 bases short, with 13 bases between. CDR1 and CDR2 from the germline V gene are SQVTM and ANQGSEA. The CDR3 loop is CSVGLGGISYEQYF. CDR3 DNA sequence: TGCAGCGTTGGGCTCGGCGGGATCTCCTACGAGCAGTACTTC.